The present TCR beta chain was sequenced within a study of cytomegalovirus exposure and HLA in healthy donors. Study observations and caveats: In terms of immune exposure information, only CMV serostatus was available. Among TCR sequences, most were rare, though some public TCRs appeared in many donors. A later analysis linked some 17,000 TCR beta sequences to HLA alleles at 0.05 false discovery rate. Later analysis reportedly placed an Asian-associated ancestry cluster below the approximately 700-donor mean in N-insertions.

Germline V gives CDR1 MNHEY, CDR2 SVGAGI. V was trimmed by 3 bases and J by 7 bases, leaving 11 bases between them. The CDR3 is 13 residues long. The PCR used 60 Vbeta and 13 Jbeta primers. Assay: immunoSEQ multiplex PCR; the TCRdb copy retains only in-frame clones and omits some. The sample totals around 150,000 clones. Concerning this clone itself: The antigen remains undetermined.

The chain combines TRBV6-5 with TRBJ2-3; D is undetermined. The TCR comes from a woman aged 55-69 years in good health and CMV-seronegative. Sequencing was done on a sample of PBMCs. The CDR3 DNA follows: TGTGCCAGCAGTTATGGCCCCTGGTATACGCAGTATTTT. It specifies CASSYGPWYTQYF.